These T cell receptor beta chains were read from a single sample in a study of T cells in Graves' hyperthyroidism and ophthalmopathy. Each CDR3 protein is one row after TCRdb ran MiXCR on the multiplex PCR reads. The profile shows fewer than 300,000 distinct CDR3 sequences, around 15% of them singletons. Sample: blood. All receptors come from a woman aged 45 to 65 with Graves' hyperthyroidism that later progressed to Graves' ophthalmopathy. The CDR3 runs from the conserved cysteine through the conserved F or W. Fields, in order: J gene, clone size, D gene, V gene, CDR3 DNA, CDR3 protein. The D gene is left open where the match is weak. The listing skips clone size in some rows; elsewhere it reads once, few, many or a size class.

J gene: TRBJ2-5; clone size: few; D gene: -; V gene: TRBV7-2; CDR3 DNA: TGTGCCAGCAGCTTGGGGGGTTCGGGCGGAGAGACCCAGTACTTC; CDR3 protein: CASSLGGSGGETQYF
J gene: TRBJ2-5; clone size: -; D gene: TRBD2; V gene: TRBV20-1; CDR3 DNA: TGCAGTGCTAGAAAAGAAAGGGCTAGCGGGATTGGGTACTTC; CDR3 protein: CSARKERASGIGYF
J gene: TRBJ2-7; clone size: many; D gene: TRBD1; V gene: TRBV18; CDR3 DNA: TGTGCCAGCTCACCACAACAGGGGGCCGTCTACGAGCAGTACTTC; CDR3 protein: CASSPQQGAVYEQYF
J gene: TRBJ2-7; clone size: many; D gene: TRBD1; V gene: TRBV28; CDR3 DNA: TGTGCCAGCAGTTCTCAGGGGGCCTACGAGCAGTACTTC; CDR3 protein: CASSSQGAYEQYF
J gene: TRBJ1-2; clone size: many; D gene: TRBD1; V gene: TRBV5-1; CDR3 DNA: TGCGCCAGCAGACAGGGGGAAGGTGGCTACACCTTC; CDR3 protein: CASRQGEGGYTF
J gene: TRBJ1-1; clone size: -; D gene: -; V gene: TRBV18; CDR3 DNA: TGTGCCAGCTTGCCCGGTCCCGGGACACTGAACACTGAAGCTTTCTTT; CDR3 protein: CASLPGPGTLNTEAFF
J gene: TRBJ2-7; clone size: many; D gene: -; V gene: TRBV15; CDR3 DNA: TGTGCCACCAGCAGAGTTACGAGTAACTCCTACGAGCAGTACTTC; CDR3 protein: CATSRVTSNSYEQYF
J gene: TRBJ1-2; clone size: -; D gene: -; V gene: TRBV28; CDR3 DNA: TGTGCCAGCAGCCGGGATGCCTATGGCTACACCTTC; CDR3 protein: CASSRDAYGYTF
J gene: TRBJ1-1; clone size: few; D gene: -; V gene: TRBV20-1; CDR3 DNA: TGCAGCCCCCATCGGACAGACTCGAACACTGAAGCTTTCTTT; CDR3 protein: CSPHRTDSNTEAFF
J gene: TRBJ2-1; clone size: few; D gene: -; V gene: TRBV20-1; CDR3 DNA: TGCAGTGCTAGAGAGCCGCGCGGTAGCAGACTCTCCTACAATGAGCAGTTCTTC; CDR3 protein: CSAREPRGSRLSYNEQFF
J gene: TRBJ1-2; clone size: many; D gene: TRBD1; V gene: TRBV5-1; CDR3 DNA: TGCGCCAGCACCCCCGAGGGGGCAGCTGGCTACACCTTC; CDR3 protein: CASTPEGAAGYTF
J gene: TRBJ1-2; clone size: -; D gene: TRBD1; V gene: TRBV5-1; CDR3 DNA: TGCGCCAGCAGCTTGGGTGACAGGGGGAAAGGCTACACCTTC; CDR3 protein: CASSLGDRGKGYTF
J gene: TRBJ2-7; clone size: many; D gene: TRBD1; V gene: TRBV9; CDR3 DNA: TGTGCCAGCAGCCAGGGGGACACGTACGAGCAGTACTTC; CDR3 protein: CASSQGDTYEQYF
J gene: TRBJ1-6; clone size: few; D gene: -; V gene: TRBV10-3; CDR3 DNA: TGTGCCATCAGGGACACAGGCCTTTCTAGGCATTCACCCCTCCACTTT; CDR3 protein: CAIRDTGLSRHSPLHF
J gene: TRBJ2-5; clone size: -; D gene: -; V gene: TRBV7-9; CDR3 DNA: TGTGCCAGCAGCGCACCCGGGACACACCAAGAGACCCAGTACTTC; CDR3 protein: CASSAPGTHQETQYF
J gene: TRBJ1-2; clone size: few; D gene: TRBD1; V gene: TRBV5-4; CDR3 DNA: TGTGCCAGCAGCTTGCGGGACAGGGTCTATGGCTACACCTTC; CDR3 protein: CASSLRDRVYGYTF
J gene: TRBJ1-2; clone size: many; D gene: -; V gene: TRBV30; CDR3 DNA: TGTGCCTGGAGTGTAAACTATGGCTACACCTTC; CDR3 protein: CAWSVNYGYTF
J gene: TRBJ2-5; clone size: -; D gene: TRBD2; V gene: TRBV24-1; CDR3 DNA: TGTGCCACCAGTGGAAAGCGGGAGCGGGAGAGAGAAGTACAAGAGACCCAGTACTTC; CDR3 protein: CATSGKREREREVQETQYF
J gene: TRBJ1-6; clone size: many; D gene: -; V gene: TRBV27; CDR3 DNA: TGTGCCAGCAGTTTATTGGCTCACTCCTATAATTCACCCCTCCACTTT; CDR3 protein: CASSLLAHSYNSPLHF
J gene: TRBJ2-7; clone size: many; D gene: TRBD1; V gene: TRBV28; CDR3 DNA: TGTGCCAGCAGTTTGGGGACAGCCTTAGAGCAGTACTTC; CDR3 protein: CASSLGTALEQYF
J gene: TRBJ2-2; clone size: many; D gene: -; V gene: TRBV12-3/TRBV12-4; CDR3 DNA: TGTGCCAGCAGGCTCGATCGGGACTCCGGGGAGCTGTTTTTT; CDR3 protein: CASRLDRDSGELFF
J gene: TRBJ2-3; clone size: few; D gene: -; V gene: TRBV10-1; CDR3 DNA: TGCGCCAGCAGTGATAAGGGTGCAGATACGCAGTATTTT; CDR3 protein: CASSDKGADTQYF
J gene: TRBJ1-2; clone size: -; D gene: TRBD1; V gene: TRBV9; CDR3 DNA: TGTGCCAGCAGCGTTAATCCGGGACAGGGGGCCCAAAGATATGGCTACACCTTC; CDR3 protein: CASSVNPGQGAQRYGYTF
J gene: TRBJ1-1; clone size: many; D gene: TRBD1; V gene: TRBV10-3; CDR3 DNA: TGTGCCATTAGAGACAGGGGGGAGGGCACTGAAGCTTTCTTT; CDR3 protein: CAIRDRGEGTEAFF
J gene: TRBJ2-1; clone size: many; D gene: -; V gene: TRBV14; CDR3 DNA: TGTGCCAGCAGCCTACCGAGTTCGTACAATGAGCAGTTCTTC; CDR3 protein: CASSLPSSYNEQFF
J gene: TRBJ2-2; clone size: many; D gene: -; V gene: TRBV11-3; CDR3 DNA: TGTGCCAGCAGCGCCTCTAAAGCGGGGGAGCTGTTTTTT; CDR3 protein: CASSASKAGELFF
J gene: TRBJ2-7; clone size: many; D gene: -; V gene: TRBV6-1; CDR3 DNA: TGTGCCAGCCCCCGCCTGGGGGATAGCTCCTACGAGCAGTACTTC; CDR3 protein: CASPRLGDSSYEQYF
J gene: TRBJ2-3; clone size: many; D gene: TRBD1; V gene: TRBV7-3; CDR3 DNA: TGTGCCAGCAGCCCCCAGGTGGGACAGAGAGATACGCAGTATTTT; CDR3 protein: CASSPQVGQRDTQYF
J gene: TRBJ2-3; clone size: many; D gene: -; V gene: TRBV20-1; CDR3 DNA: TGCAGTGCCCCTGCGACCACTCTTGGGGATACGCAGTATTTT; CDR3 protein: CSAPATTLGDTQYF
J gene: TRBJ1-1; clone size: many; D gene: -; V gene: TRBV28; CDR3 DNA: TGTGCCAGCAGTTTAGTTCGGGAAGCTTTCTTT; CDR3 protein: CASSLVREAFF
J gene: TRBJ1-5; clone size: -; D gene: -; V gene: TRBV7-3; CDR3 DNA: TGTGCCAGCAGCTCATCAAAAGGACAGCCCCAGCATTTT; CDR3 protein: CASSSSKGQPQHF
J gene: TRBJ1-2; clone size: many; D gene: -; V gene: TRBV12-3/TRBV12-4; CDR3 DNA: TGTGCCACCGCGGGCCTTTGGGGTGTGGGCTACACCTTC; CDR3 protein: CATAGLWGVGYTF
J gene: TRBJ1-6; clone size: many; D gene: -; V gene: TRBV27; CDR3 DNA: TGTGCCAGCAGTTTCGTGGGCTCACCCCTCCACTTT; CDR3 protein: CASSFVGSPLHF
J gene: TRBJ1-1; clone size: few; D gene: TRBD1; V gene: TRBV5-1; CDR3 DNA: TGCGCCAGCAGCCCCGGACAGGGCATTATAAACACTGAAGCTTTCTTT; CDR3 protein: CASSPGQGIINTEAFF
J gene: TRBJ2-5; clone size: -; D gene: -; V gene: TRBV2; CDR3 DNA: TGTGCCAGCAGTGGCGTCGGGGGCGTAGAGACCCAGTACTTC; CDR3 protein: CASSGVGGVETQYF
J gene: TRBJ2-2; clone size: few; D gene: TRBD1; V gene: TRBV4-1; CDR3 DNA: TGCGCCAGCAGCCAAGATCCAGGGGGCGGGGAGCTGTTTTTT; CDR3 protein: CASSQDPGGGELFF
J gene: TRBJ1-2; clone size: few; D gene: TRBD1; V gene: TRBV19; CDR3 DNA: TGTGCCCTTCCCAACAGGGGCTCCGATGGCTACACCTTC; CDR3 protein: CALPNRGSDGYTF
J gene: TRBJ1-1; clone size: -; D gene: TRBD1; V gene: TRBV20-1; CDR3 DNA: TGCAGTGCTAGGGACGGTGGCAGGGGGCTAACTGAAGCTTTCTTT; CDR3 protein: CSARDGGRGLTEAFF
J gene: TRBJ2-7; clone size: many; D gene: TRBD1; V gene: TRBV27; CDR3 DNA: TGTGCCAGCTCCTCTGGACAGGAGTACGAGCAGTACTTC; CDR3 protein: CASSSGQEYEQYF
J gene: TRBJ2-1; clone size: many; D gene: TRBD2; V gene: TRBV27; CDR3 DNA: TGTGCCAGCAGTTTATTGAGCGGGAGTTCCTACAATGAGCAGTTCTTC; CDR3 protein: CASSLLSGSSYNEQFF
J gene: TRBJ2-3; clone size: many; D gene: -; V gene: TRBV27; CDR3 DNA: TGTGCCAGCTCACCACGCACAGATACGCAGTATTTT; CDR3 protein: CASSPRTDTQYF
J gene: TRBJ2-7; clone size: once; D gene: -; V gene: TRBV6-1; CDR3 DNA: TGTGCCAGCTTCCGGACAAGCTCATCCTACGAGCAGTACTTC; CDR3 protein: CASFRTSSSYEQYF
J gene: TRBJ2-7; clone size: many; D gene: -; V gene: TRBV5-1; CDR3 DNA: TGCGCCAGCAGCTCCCGGGGCGGCAACTCCTACGAGCAGTACTTC; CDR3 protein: CASSSRGGNSYEQYF
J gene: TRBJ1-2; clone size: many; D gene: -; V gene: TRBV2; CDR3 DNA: TGTGCCAGCACACTTACCCCCGGGACACCCAACTATGGCTACACCTTC; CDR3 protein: CASTLTPGTPNYGYTF
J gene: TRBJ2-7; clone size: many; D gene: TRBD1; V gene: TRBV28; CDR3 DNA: TGTGCCAGCAGTCCCTCCGGGACAGGGTACCACGAGCAGTACTTC; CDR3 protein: CASSPSGTGYHEQYF
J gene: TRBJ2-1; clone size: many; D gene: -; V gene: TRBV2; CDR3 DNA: TGTGCCAGCAGCCCCCCCCCACAAGACAATGAGCAGTTCTTC; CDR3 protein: CASSPPPQDNEQFF